These 23 T cell receptor beta chains were all obtained from the same sample, sequenced in a study of blood T cell repertoires in COVID-19. TCRdb's table, derived via immunoSEQ multiplex PCR, lists solely in-frame clones and lacks some. Here the sample spans 150,000 to 200,000 clones, about 88% being singletons. The material sequenced was peripheral blood. The receptor set was obtained from an elderly woman in a cohort sampled during active or convalescent COVID-19.

The genes are TRBV6-2 or TRBV6-3 and TRBJ2-7; 12 bases match TRBD2. This CDR3 region has 16 residues. The germline gives CDR1 MNHEY, CDR2 SVGEGT. The V segment lost 0 bases and the J segment 2 bases; nucleotides outside the gene matches: 2. The CDR3 here is CASSYSTSGGPYEQYF. The CDR3 nucleotides are TGTGCCAGCAGTTACTCGACTAGCGGGGGCCCCTACGAGCAGTACTTC.

This clone was counted a few times. The chain recombines TRBV30 with TRBJ1-2, with 7 bases identical to TRBD1. V shed 3 bases and J 5 bases; nucleotides not matched to a gene: 6. This CDR3 comprises 13 residues. Germline CDR1 reads GTSNPN; CDR2 reads SVGIG (reference sequence). CDR3 residues: CAWRIAGGYGYTF. Written as DNA, the CDR3 is TGTGCCTGGAGGATCGCAGGGGGGTATGGCTACACCTTC.

V is TRBV7-2 and J is TRBJ2-7, with 14 positions matching TRBD2. CDR3 length: 16 amino acids. CDR1 is SGHTA, CDR2 FQGNSA, per germline. Unmatched junction bases numbered 6, after V lost 4 bases and J lost 4 bases. CDR3 bases: TGTGCCAGCAGCTACAGGACTAGCGGGGGGTGGTACGAGCAGTACTTC. Protein sequence: CASSYRTSGGWYEQYF.

This clone was observed a few times. The chain has TRBV18 and TRBJ2-6, with D possibly TRBD1 on 6 matching bases. The germline V and J ends were trimmed by 1 base and 1 base, with 17 bases remaining between them. The CDR3 has 19 residues. In germline, CDR1 is KGHSH, CDR2 LQKENI. CDR3 in DNA: TGTGCCAGCTCACCACTTTACGCAGGGGACATTTCTGGGGCCAACGTCCTGACTTTC. Protein: CASSPLYAGDISGANVLTF.

The J gene is TRBJ2-2, the V gene TRBV5-4; 9 positions match TRBD2. Germline V gene data show CDR1 as SGHNT and CDR2 as YYREEE (reference sequence). The V segment lost 9 bases and the J segment 0 bases; nucleotides outside the gene matches: 6. The length of the CDR3 is 15 residues. The CDR3 sequence is CATGTSLTNTGELFF. The CDR3 DNA reads as TGTGCCACCGGGACTAGCCTAACGAACACCGGGGAGCTGTTTTTT.

The chain employs TRBV24-1 and TRBJ1-1; a possible D gene is TRBD1 (6 bases). The germline V gene has CDR1 KGHDR and CDR2 SFDVKD. Trimming took off 3 bases at V and 4 bases at J, with 11 bases between the two ends. CDR3 size: 14 residues. The CDR3, as DNA: TGTGCCACCAGTGATCCGGGCAGGGGCACTGAAGCTTTCTTT. Encoded protein: CATSDPGRGTEAFF.

The rearrangement joins TRBV5-4 to TRBJ2-3, with 10 bases identical to TRBD1. The CDR3 is made up of 16 amino acids. The germline CDR1 and CDR2 sequences are SGHNT and YYREEE (reference sequence). V gave up 4 bases and J gave up 3 bases; unmatched junction bases: 8. The CDR3 reads CASSPRTGGGTDTQYF. In nucleotides, the CDR3 is TGTGCCAGCAGCCCGAGGACAGGGGGAGGTACAGATACGCAGTATTTT.

This chain uses TRBV11-2 with TRBJ2-1, with TRBD2 identical over 12 bases. CDR1 SGHAT and CDR2 FQNNGV come from the germline V gene. CDR3 length equals 16 residues. The V and J ends lost 0 bases and 9 bases, in that order; junction bases with no gene match: 6. This CDR3 reads CASSLDLRLAGVEQFF. The DNA for the CDR3 is TGTGCCAGCAGCTTAGATTTGAGACTAGCGGGAGTTGAGCAGTTCTTC.

The sample holds one count of this clone. The chain carries TRBV6-2 or TRBV6-3 and TRBJ2-3; possibly TRBD1 for D (6 bases). CDR3 length: 17 residues. Germline V CDR1 and CDR2: MNHEY, SVGEGT. V was cut by 2 bases and J by 0 bases, with 15 bases left in between. CDR3 region: CASSYPTGTPSTDTQYF. CDR3 DNA sequence: TGTGCCAGCAGTTACCCGACAGGCACTCCTAGCACAGATACGCAGTATTTT.

The rearrangement joins TRBV5-6 to TRBJ1-2; possibly TRBD1 for D (6 bases). The CDR3 loop spans 14 amino acids. Per germline, CDR1 SGHDT and CDR2 YYEEEE. V gave up 4 bases and J gave up 2 bases, with 12 bases separating them. This CDR3 reads CASSKRGQNYGYTF. CDR3 in DNA: TGTGCCAGCAGCAAGCGCGGACAGAACTATGGCTACACCTTC.

The V call is TRBV18, the J call TRBJ2-1; 9 bases match TRBD2. Germline lookup yields CDR1 KGHSH and CDR2 LQKENI. V was clipped by 6 bases and J by 4 bases; unmatched bases: 13. The CDR3 sequence is 17 residues long. DNA for the CDR3: TGTGCCAGCTCGCCCCAGTTAGCGGGAGAGACATACAATGAGCAGTTCTTC. Residues: CASSPQLAGETYNEQFF. The complete variable domain, with remaining parts taken from reference TRBV18 and TRBJ2-1, reads NAGVMQNPRHLVRRRGQEARLRCSPMKGHSHVYWYRQLPEEGLKFMVYLQKENIIDESGMPKERFSAEFPKEGPSILRIQQVVRGDSAAYFCASSPQLAGETYNEQFFGPGTRLTVL.

V is TRBV10-3 and J is TRBJ2-1; TRBD2 matches at 14 bases. The CDR3 is 14 residues long. With 8 bases clipped from V and 7 bases from J, the junction kept 4 bases outside the gene matches. From germline, CDR1 is ENHRY and CDR2 SYGVKD. The CDR3 protein is CAIGLAGGGNEQFF. The CDR3 region has the DNA TGTGCCATCGGACTAGCGGGGGGTGGGAATGAGCAGTTCTTC.

The count of this clone is one. This sequence joins TRBV5-6 and TRBJ2-7; D remains unclear. The length of the CDR3 is 14 residues. Germline CDR1 SGHDT, CDR2 YYEEEE. Trimming removed 4 bases at V and 6 bases at J, with 17 bases between. CDR3 coding DNA: TGTGCCAGCAGCCCCCGACATAGGTACAGCGAGCAGTACTTC. Translating gives CASSPRHRYSEQYF.

J is TRBJ1-4 and V is TRBV20-1; 8 bases are shared with TRBD1. V lost 3 bases, J lost 0 bases, and 12 bases stayed unmatched. The germline CDR1 and CDR2 sequences are DFQATT and SNEGSKA (reference sequence). The CDR3 contains 18 residues. The CDR3 bases are TGCAGTGCTAGTGCCAGGGGGCGCGGGGATCCAACTAATGAAAAACTGTTTTTT. This encodes CSASARGRGDPTNEKLFF.

V usage is TRBV6-4 and J usage is TRBJ1-2, with D unclear. The CDR3 has 14 amino acids. CDR1 is MRHNA and CDR2 is SNTAGT in the germline V gene. Trimming stripped 3 bases from V and 2 bases from J, with 10 bases between. CDR3 DNA sequence: TGTGCCAGCAGTGAGTCCGGGAGCAACTATGGCTACACCTTC. It encodes CASSESGSNYGYTF.

The count of this clone is one. An end of the junction does not agree with germline; a read error may underlie this. The rearrangement uses TRBV5-8 and TRBJ1-2; 9 bases align to TRBD1. CDR1 and CDR2 (germline): SGHTS, YDEGEE. This CDR3 region has 14 residues. CDR3 in amino acids: CASSWPGQGNPPYF. Written as DNA, the CDR3 is TGTGCCAGCAGCTGGCCGGGACAGGGTAACCCACCATACTTC.

The chain joins TRBV19 to TRBJ1-2; TRBD1 aligns across 8 bases. This CDR3 contains 14 residues. V shed 5 bases and J 7 bases; nucleotides not matched to a gene: 9. Germline V gene lookup returns CDR1 LNHDA and CDR2 SQIVND (reference sequence). DNA of the CDR3: TGTGCCAGTAGTGTACCTCGGGGGACAGGTGGCTACACCTTC. Residues: CASSVPRGTGGYTF.

The rearrangement joins TRBV19 to TRBJ2-5; D is possibly TRBD2 (6 bases). The CDR3 runs 15 residues. Germline CDR1 LNHDA, CDR2 SQIVND (reference sequence). The germline V and J ends were trimmed by 3 bases and 4 bases, with 15 bases remaining between them. This chain's CDR3 is CASSMRGGRGETQYF. The CDR3 DNA reads TGTGCCAGTAGTATGAGGGGAGGAAGGGGAGAGACCCAGTACTTC.

V is TRBV10-3 and J is TRBJ2-3; 11 bases agree with TRBD2. The V segment lost 5 bases and the J segment 0 bases; nucleotides outside the gene matches: 1. The V gene's germline CDR1 is ENHRY and CDR2 SYGVKD. The CDR3 is 15 amino acids. The CDR3 DNA reads TGTGCCATCAGTAGGACTAGCGGGAGCACAGATACGCAGTATTTT. Protein sequence: CAISRTSGSTDTQYF.

The chain carries TRBV9 and TRBJ1-4; unclear D gene. Germline assignment: CDR1 SGDLS and CDR2 YYNGEE. This CDR3 contains 14 residues. Trimming removed 4 bases at V and 8 bases at J, with 15 bases between. CDR3 protein: CASSSREGGEKLFF. The CDR3 DNA follows: TGTGCCAGCAGCTCCCGGGAGGGCGGCGAAAAACTGTTTTTT.

The CDR3 DNA reads as TGTGCCAGCAGCCCGGGACAGGGGGCGTCGGGCTACACCTTC. This encodes CASSPGQGASGYTF. This sequence joins TRBV7-2 and TRBJ1-2; 12 bases match TRBD1. The CDR3 has 14 residues. The junction had 6 bases not matched to a gene; V was cut back by 5 bases and J by 8 bases. From germline, CDR1 is SGHTA and CDR2 FQGNSA.

The gene calls are TRBV10-1 and TRBJ2-1, with a tentative D call TRBD1 (5 bases). The germline CDR1 and CDR2 sequences are WNHNN and SYGVQD (reference sequence). This CDR3 is 15 amino acids long. V shed 2 bases and J shed 9 bases, with 17 bases lying between them. In DNA form, the CDR3 reads TGCGCCAGCAGTGAGCACCTATACGGAAGGGGTGAGCAGTTCTTC. Its translation: CASSEHLYGRGEQFF.

This clone was seen a few times. This rearrangement joins TRBV27 to TRBJ1-1; no clear D. Germline values: CDR1 MNHEY, CDR2 SMNVEV (reference sequence). V gave up 5 bases and J gave up 4 bases, with 11 bases separating them. This CDR3 comprises 13 residues. CDR3 protein: CASSLRGLTEAFF. The CDR3 DNA sequence: TGTGCCAGCAGTCTCAGAGGGCTCACTGAAGCTTTCTTT.